This T cell receptor (beta chain) was retrieved from a study of T cells in tuberculosis. CDR3 size: 15 residues. The ends were cut back, 1 base at V and 7 bases at J, with 11 bases in the middle. The germline gives CDR1 SGHTA, CDR2 FQGNSA. Profiled with immunoSEQ multiplex PCR; TCRdb holds only in-frame clones, not every one. The table has 55,000 to 70,000 clones, 81% seen once. Thawed, overnight-rested PBMC were stained with GMM-loaded CD1B tetramer, viability dye and anti-CD3, then sorted. The CD1B tetramers carried C32 glucose monomycolate purified from Rhodococcus equi. Sequencing used CD1b-GMM tetramer-negative cells sorted from PBMCs. The clonotype was recovered from an adult woman with latent tuberculosis. The chain recombines TRBV7-2 with TRBJ1-6, with a possible D match to TRBD1 (6 bases). The chain's CDR3 is CASSLVGAVNSPLHF. The CDR3, as DNA: TGTGCCAGCAGCTTAGTGGGGGCAGTAAATTCACCCCTCCACTTT.